This T cell receptor (beta chain) was identified during a study of vaccination and CD4 T cells after COVID-19. Treatment specified: roughly 11-day PBMC culture with coronavirus spike peptide pools or control peptides (ViraFEST assay). One should note that the unexposed donor's CD4+ T cells were collected before the COVID-19 pandemic (2011-2018). ViraFEST used peptide pools to expand antigen-specific T cells before TCR sequencing. Once obtained from cultured CD4+ T cells, the DNA was sequenced using the Oncomine TCR Beta short-read assay. TCRdb called the PCR reads again in MiXCR, with one record for every CDR3 protein. The data hold 5,000 to 6,000 distinct CDR3 sequences, with around 39% observed a single time. With 8 bases removed from V and 8 bases from J, the gap between germline ends came to 12 bases. Per germline, CDR1 MNHNS and CDR2 SASEGT. The CDR3 runs to 12 residues. This clonotype has only a few counts. The target antigen is unknown.

The sequence was collected from a human donor in good health. The chain couples TRBV6-1 to TRBJ2-2; D call uncertain. The sample comprised CD4+ T cells from blood, cultured in vitro. CDR3 sequence (DNA): TGTGCCAGCCTCCGGTTCGGGGGGGAGCTGTTTTTT. It translates to CASLRFGGELFF.